This entry concerns a single TCR beta chain. The data stem from a study of blood T cell repertoires in COVID-19. Germline V gene data show CDR1 as KGHSY and CDR2 as FQNENV. CDR3 length: 14 residues. V was clipped by 0 bases and J by 7 bases, with 12 bases between them. TCRdb's table, derived via immunoSEQ multiplex PCR, lists solely in-frame clones and lacks some. Altogether around 220,000 clones are present, roughly 90% being singletons, with the ten largest covering around 6%. Sequencing was carried out using PBMCs or T cells enriched from blood (not recorded which). V usage is TRBV16 and J usage is TRBJ2-5; D is possibly TRBD2 (5 bases). The sequence was obtained from a woman aged 25-40 years with acute COVID-19. The CDR3 reads CASSQSSGPGTQYF. CDR3 bases: TGTGCCAGCAGCCAATCAAGCGGCCCAGGGACCCAGTACTTC.